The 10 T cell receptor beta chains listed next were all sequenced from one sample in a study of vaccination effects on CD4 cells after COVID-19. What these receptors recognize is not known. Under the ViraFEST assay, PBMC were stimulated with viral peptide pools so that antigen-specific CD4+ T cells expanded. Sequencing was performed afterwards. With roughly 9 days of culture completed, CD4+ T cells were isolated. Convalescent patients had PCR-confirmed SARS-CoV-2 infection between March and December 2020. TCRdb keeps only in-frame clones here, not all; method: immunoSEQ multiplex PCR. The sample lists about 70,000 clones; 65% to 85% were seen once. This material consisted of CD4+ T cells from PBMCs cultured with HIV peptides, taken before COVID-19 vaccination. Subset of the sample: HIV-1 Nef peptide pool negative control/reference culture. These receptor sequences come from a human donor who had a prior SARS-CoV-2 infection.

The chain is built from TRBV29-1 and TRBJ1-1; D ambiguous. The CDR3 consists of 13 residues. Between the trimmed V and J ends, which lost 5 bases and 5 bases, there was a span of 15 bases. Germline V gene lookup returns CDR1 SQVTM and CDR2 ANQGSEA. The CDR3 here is CSVSSSVGTEAFF. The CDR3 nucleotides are TGCAGCGTTAGTTCTTCGGTGGGGACTGAAGCTTTCTTT.

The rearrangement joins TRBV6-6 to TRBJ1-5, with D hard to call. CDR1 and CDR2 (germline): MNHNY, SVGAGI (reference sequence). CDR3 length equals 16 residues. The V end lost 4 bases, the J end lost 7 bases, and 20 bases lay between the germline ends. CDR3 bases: TGTGCCAGCAGTTTCGCCCGCAGCCCGGGAGCGCAGCCCCAGCATTTT. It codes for CASSFARSPGAQPQHF.

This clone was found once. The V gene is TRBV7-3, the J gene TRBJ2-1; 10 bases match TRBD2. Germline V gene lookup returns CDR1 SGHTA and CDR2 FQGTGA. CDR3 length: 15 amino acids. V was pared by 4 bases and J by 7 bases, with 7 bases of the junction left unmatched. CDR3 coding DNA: TGTGCCAGCAGCTCTAGCGGGGGAGGAGGAAATGAGCAGTTCTTC. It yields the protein CASSSSGGGGNEQFF.

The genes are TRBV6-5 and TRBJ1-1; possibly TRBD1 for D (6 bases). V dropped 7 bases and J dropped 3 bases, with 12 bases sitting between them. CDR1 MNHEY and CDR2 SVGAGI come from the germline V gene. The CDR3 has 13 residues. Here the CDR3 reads CASTGQRDTEAFF. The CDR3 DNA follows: TGTGCCAGCACTGGACAGCGAGACACTGAAGCTTTCTTT.

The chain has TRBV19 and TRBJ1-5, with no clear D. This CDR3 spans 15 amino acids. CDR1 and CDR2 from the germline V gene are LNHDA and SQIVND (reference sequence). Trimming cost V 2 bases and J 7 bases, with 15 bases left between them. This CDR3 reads CASSIYLRGNQPQHF. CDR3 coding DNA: TGTGCCAGTAGTATATATCTCCGGGGAAACCAGCCCCAGCATTTT.

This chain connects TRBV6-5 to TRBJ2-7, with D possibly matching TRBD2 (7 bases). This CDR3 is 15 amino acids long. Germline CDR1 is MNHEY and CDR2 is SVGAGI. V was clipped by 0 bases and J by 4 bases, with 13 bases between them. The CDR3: CASSYSGGALYEQYF. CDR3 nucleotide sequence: TGTGCCAGCAGTTACTCGGGGGGGGCCTTGTACGAGCAGTACTTC.

The CDR3 sequence: CASSTRKDSQLYGYTF. The CDR3 bases are TGTGCCAGTAGTACTCGTAAGGACAGCCAGCTCTATGGCTACACCTTC. The chain links TRBV19 to TRBJ1-2; TRBD1 might be the D (6 bases). The V end lost 4 bases, the J end lost 4 bases, and 19 bases lay between the germline ends. The germline CDR1 and CDR2 sequences are LNHDA and SQIVND (reference sequence). The CDR3 loop spans 16 amino acids.

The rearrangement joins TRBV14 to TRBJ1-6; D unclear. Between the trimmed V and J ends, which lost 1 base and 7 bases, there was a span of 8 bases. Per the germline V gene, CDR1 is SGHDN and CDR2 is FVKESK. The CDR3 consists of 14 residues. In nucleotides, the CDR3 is TGTGCCAGCAGCCAAGGACTACAGAATTCACCCCTCCACTTT. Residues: CASSQGLQNSPLHF.

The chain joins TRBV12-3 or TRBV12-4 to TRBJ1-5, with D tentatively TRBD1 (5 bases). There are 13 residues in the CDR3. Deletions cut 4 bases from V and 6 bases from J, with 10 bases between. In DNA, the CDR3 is TGTGCCAGCAGTTGGGGGGTGGGTCAGCCCCAGCATTTT. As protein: CASSWGVGQPQHF.

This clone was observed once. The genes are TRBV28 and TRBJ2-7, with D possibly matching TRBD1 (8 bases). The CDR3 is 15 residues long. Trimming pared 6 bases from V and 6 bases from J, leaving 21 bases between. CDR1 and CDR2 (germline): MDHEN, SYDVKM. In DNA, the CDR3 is TGTGCCAGCAGCACACGACAGGGGAGGGGCGCCGAGCAGTACTTC. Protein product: CASSTRQGRGAEQYF.